A selection of T cell receptor beta chains follows, all from one sample in a study of read filtering for tumor transcriptome and immune sequencing. TCRdb independently ran MiXCR on the reads; one entry per CDR3 protein. The sample has about 86,000 distinct CDR3 sequences, roughly an eighth seen once. Sequencing was performed on a population of CD138-negative cells sorted from bone marrow. The receptor source for this set is a donor aged 40 or over with multiple myeloma. The CDR3 runs from the conserved cysteine through the conserved F or W. D genes are given only for firm matches. Only some rows state a clone size, as once, few, many or a class for expanded clones.

v_gene	len	j_gene	abundance	d_gene	CDR3aa	CDR3nt
TRBV5-1	14	TRBJ1-1	many	-	CASSLAPANTEAFF	TGCGCCAGCAGCTTGGCCCCGGCTAACACTGAAGCTTTCTTT
TRBV7-9	14	TRBJ2-1	-	TRBD1	CASSPGTGVYEQFF	TGTGCCAGCAGCCCCGGGACAGGGGTTTATGAGCAGTTCTTC
TRBV4-1	14	TRBJ2-1	many	-	CASSQGLAKAEQFF	TGCGCCAGCAGCCAAGGTCTAGCGAAAGCTGAGCAGTTCTTC
TRBV29-1	14	TRBJ2-5	many	-	CSVGGAGVQETQYF	TGCAGCGTAGGGGGGGCGGGAGTCCAAGAGACCCAGTACTTC
TRBV2	15	TRBJ1-1	few	-	CASNRTPPGGTEAFF	TGTGCCAGCAACCGGACACCTCCCGGGGGCACTGAAGCTTTCTTT
TRBV28	13	TRBJ2-3	many	-	CASSAPGADTQYF	TGTGCCAGCAGTGCCCCAGGGGCGGATACGCAGTATTTT
TRBV6-2/TRBV6-3	15	TRBJ2-5	many	TRBD2	CASSFSTSGRETQYF	TGTGCCAGCAGTTTCTCGACTAGCGGGAGGGAGACCCAGTACTTC
TRBV29-1	13	TRBJ2-2	many	TRBD1	CSVGVTGAGELFF	TGCAGCGTTGGGGTGACAGGGGCCGGGGAGCTGTTTTTT
TRBV5-1	15	TRBJ2-1	many	-	CASSLEDHSYNEQFF	TGCGCCAGCAGCTTGGAGGACCACTCCTACAATGAGCAGTTCTTC
TRBV29-1	12	TRBJ1-1	many	-	CSVMSMNTEAFF	TGCAGCGTTATGTCCATGAACACTGAAGCTTTCTTT
TRBV20-1	11	TRBJ2-7	many	-	CSASGWREQYF	TGCAGTGCTAGCGGCTGGAGGGAGCAGTACTTC
TRBV20-1	13	TRBJ1-1	-	-	CSARIGLNTEAFF	TGCAGTGCTAGGATAGGTCTGAACACCGAAGCTTTCTTT
TRBV10-3	13	TRBJ2-3	-	TRBD2	CAIKGLAGDTQYF	TGTGCCATCAAAGGACTAGCTGGAGATACGCAGTATTTT
TRBV7-9	15	TRBJ2-2	-	TRBD2	CASSFTGTSVGELFF	TGTGCCAGCAGCTTCACCGGGACTAGCGTCGGGGAGCTGTTTTTT
TRBV19	13	TRBJ1-4	many	-	CASSITGGEKLFF	TGTGCCAGTAGTATAACGGGTGGAGAAAAACTGTTTTTT
TRBV6-2/TRBV6-3	15	TRBJ1-4	many	-	CASRPRPTTNEKLFF	TGTGCCAGCAGACCGCGACCTACAACTAATGAAAAACTGTTTTTT
TRBV27	16	TRBJ2-7	few	-	CASSLSMGDYPYEQYF	TGTGCCAGCAGTTTATCGATGGGAGACTACCCCTACGAGCAGTACTTC
TRBV20-1	12	TRBJ1-1	many	-	CSVGRQNTEAFF	TGCAGTGTAGGACGACAGAACACTGAAGCTTTCTTT
TRBV11-3	15	TRBJ2-7	many	TRBD2	CASSFGTSGTDEQYF	TGTGCCAGCAGCTTCGGGACTAGCGGGACCGACGAGCAGTACTTC
TRBV20-1	17	TRBJ1-5	many	TRBD1	CSASQGGAVGSNQPQHF	TGCAGTGCTAGTCAGGGGGGAGCGGTGGGGAGCAATCAGCCCCAGCATTTT
TRBV12-3/TRBV12-4	15	TRBJ1-2	many	-	CASSPLRDSPYGYTF	TGTGCCAGCAGCCCCCTTAGGGACTCACCCTATGGCTACACCTTC
TRBV30	17	TRBJ1-1	many	TRBD1	CAWSKRIGRTGGTEAFF	TGTGCCTGGAGTAAAAGGATTGGAAGGACAGGGGGCACTGAAGCTTTCTTT
TRBV20-1	14	TRBJ2-2	few	-	CSARQGTNTGELFF	TGCAGTGCTAGGCAGGGGACGAACACCGGGGAGCTGTTTTTT
TRBV6-5	15	TRBJ2-1	many	TRBD2	CASSFRTSGRHEQFF	TGTGCCAGCAGTTTTCGGACTAGCGGGAGGCATGAGCAGTTCTTC
TRBV2	14	TRBJ2-5	many	-	CASGSAGGGETQYF	TGTGCCAGCGGTTCGGCAGGGGGAGGGGAGACCCAGTACTTC
TRBV19	13	TRBJ2-2	many	-	CASSQGFTGELFF	TGTGCCAGTAGTCAGGGTTTCACCGGGGAGCTGTTTTTT
TRBV6-2/TRBV6-3	14	TRBJ2-3	many	-	CASSYGRVTDTQYF	TGTGCCAGCAGTTACGGTAGGGTCACAGATACGCAGTATTTT
TRBV30	12	TRBJ2-3	many	-	CAWSVDRYTQYF	TGTGCCTGGAGTGTAGATCGGTATACGCAGTATTTT